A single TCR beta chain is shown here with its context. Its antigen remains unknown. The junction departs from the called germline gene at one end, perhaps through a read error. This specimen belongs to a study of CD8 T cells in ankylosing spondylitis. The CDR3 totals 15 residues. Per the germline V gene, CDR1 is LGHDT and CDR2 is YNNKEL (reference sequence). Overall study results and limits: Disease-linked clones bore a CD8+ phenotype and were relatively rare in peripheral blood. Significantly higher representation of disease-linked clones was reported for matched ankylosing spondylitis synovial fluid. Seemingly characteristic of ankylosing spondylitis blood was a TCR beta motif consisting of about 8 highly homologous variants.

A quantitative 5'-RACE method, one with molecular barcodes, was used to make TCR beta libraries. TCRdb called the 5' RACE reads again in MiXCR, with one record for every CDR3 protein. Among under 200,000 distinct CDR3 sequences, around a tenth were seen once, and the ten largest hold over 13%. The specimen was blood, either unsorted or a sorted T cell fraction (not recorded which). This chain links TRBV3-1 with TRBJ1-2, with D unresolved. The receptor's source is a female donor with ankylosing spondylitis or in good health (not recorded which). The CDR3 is CATSPPLRGIHGYTF. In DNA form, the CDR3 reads TGTGCCACCAGCCCCCCTTTGCGGGGTATTCATGGCTACACCTTC.